This TCR beta chain came from a study of blood T cells in healthy people across ages. The study, taken as a whole, reports: CMV status of donors was unknown, possibly confounding expanded clonotype changes. As naive T cell percentage varied, TCR beta diversity correlated strongly with it.

Then a second PCR, running roughly 7 to 11 cycles, was carried out with a sample-barcoded 5' primer and a J-beta primer mix. TCRdb ran MiXCR on the 5' RACE reads and lists one entry per CDR3 protein. The table shows about 1.5 million distinct CDR3 sequences, with under 55% occurring only once. As to this clonotype: Its cognate antigen is unknown.

The CDR3 sequence is 19 residues long. Germline V CDR1 and CDR2: SNHLY, FYNNEI. V lost 3 bases and J 0 bases, leaving 21 bases between the germline ends. The sequence derives from a woman between 18 and 29 years old in good health. The chain carries TRBV2 and TRBJ2-4, with D unclear. Sequencing input: blood. In DNA form, the CDR3 reads TGTGCCAGCAGTGATATTCTCGTCAGGCCCACATTAGCCAAAAACATTCAGTACTTC. It yields the protein CASSDILVRPTLAKNIQYF.